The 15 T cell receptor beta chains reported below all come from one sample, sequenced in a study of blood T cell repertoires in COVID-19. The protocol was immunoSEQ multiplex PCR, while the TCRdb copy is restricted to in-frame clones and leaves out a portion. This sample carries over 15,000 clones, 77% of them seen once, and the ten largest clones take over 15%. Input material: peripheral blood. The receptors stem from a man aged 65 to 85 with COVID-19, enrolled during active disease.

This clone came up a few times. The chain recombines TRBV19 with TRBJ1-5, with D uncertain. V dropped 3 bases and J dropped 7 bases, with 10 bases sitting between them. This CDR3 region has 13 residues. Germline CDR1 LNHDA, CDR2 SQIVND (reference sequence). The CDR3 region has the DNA TGTGCCAGTAGTATTTTCGATGGCCAGCCCCAGCATTTT. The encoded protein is CASSIFDGQPQHF.

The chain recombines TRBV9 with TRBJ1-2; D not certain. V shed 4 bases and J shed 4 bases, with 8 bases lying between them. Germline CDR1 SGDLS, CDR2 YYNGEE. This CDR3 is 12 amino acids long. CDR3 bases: TGTGCCAGCAGCCCACCGGGCTATGGCTACACCTTC. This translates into CASSPPGYGYTF.

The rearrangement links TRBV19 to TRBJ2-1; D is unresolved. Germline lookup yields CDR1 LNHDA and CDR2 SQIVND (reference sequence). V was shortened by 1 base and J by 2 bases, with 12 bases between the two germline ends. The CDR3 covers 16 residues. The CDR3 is CASSIGQKSTYNEQFF. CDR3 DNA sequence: TGTGCCAGTAGTATAGGGCAGAAAAGTACCTACAATGAGCAGTTCTTC.

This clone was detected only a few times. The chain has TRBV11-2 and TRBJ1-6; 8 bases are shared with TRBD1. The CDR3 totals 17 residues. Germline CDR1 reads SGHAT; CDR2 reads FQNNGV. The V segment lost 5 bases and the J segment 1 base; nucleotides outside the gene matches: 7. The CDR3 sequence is CASSPLQGASYNSPLHF. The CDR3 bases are TGTGCCAGCAGCCCCCTCCAGGGGGCATCCTATAATTCACCCCTCCACTTT.

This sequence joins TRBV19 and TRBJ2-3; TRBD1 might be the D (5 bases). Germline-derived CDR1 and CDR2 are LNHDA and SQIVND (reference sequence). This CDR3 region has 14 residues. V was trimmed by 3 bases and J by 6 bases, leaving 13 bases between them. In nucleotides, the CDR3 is TGTGCCAGTAGTATGAGACAGCCCGGGGATACGCAGTATTTT. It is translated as CASSMRQPGDTQYF.

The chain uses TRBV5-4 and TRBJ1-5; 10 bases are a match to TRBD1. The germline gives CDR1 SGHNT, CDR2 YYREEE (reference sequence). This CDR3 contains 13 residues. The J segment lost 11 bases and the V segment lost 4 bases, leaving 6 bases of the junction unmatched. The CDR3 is CASSIDRGRAQHF. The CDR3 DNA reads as TGTGCCAGCAGCATAGACAGGGGGCGGGCCCAGCATTTT.

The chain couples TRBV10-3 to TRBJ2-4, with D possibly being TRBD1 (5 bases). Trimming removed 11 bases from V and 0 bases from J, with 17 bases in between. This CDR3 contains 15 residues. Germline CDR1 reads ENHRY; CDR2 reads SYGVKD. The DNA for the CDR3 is TGTGCCTCCTGCGAGACAGCACTAGCCAAAAACATTCAGTACTTC. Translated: CASCETALAKNIQYF.

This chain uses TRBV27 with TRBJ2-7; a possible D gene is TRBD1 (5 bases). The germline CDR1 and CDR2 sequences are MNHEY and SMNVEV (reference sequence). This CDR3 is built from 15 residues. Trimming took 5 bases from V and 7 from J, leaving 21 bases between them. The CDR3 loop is CASSPLDTRGREQYF. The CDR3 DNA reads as TGTGCCAGCAGTCCCCTTGACACAAGGGGCCGGGAGCAGTACTTC.

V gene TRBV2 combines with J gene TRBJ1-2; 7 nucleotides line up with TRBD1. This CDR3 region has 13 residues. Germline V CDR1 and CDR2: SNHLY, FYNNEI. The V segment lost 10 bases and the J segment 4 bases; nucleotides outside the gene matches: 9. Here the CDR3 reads CAIKGGAGYGYTF. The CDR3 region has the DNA TGTGCCATCAAAGGGGGCGCCGGCTATGGCTACACCTTC.

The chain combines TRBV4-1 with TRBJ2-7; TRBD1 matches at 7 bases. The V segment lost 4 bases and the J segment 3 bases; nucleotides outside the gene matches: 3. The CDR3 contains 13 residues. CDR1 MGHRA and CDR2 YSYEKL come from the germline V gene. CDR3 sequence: CASSLGTDYEQYF. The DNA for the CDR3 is TGCGCCAGCAGCCTCGGGACAGACTACGAGCAGTACTTC.

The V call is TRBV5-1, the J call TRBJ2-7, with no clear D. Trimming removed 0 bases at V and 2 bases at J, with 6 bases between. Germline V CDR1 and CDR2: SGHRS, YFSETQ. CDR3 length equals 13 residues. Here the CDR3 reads CASSLGSTYEQYF. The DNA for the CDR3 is TGCGCCAGCAGCTTGGGCAGTACCTACGAGCAGTACTTC.

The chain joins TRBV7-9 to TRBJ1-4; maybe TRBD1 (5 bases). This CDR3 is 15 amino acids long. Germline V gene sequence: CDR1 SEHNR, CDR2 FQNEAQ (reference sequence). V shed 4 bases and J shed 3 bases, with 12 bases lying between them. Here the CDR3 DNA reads TGTGCCAGCAGCTACGGGGGTTCGTCTAATGAAAAACTGTTTTTT. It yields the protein CASSYGGSSNEKLFF.

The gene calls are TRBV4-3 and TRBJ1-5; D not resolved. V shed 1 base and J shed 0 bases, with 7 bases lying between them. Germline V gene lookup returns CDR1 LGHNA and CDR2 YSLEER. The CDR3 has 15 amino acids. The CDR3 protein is CASSQGLGSNQPQHF. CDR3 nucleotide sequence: TGCGCCAGCAGCCAAGGACTTGGTAGCAATCAGCCCCAGCATTTT.

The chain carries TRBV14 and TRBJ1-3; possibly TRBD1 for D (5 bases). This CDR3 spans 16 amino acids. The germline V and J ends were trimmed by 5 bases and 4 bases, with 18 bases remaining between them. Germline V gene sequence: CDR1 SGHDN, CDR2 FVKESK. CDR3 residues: CASSDLGPPGGNTIYF. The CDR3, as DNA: TGTGCCAGCAGCGATCTCGGGCCCCCAGGGGGAAACACCATATATTTT.

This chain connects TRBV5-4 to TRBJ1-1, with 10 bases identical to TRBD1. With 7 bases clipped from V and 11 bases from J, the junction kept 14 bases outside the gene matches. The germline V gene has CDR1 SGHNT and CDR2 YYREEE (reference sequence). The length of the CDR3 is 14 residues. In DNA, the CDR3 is TGTGCCAGCTTCCCCGGACAGGGGGGAAGCGGGGCTTTCTTT. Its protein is CASFPGQGGSGAFF.